This T cell receptor beta chain was captured by sequencing in a study of beta chain features in type 1 diabetes. Study-level results: In comparison with healthy donors, patients had naive, central memory and Treg TCRB repertoires that appeared more similar. The cDNA sequencing approach could over-represent high-TCR-expressing cells.

Every isolated RNA sample was fully reverse transcribed, so sequencing captured expressed TCRB transcripts. Method: immunoSEQ multiplex PCR; TCRdb's copy keeps in-frame clones and lacks some. Among under 450,000 clones listed, approximately 15% were seen once. Trimming shortened V by 5 bases and J by 4 bases, and 11 bases separated the two germline ends. Germline loops: CDR1 SGHNT, CDR2 YYREEE (reference sequence). CDR3 length equals 13 residues. On average, the one heparinised blood draw given by each donor was around 110 mL. Of note for this clone: The antigen remains unidentified.

The chain couples TRBV5-4 to TRBJ2-3; D remains ambiguous. This clonotype was sampled from a man aged 25-45 years in good health. Sequenced: naive CD4+ T cells from blood. CDR3 residues: CASSLPGADTQYF. DNA for the CDR3: TGTGCCAGCAGTTTACCTGGGGCAGATACGCAGTATTTT.